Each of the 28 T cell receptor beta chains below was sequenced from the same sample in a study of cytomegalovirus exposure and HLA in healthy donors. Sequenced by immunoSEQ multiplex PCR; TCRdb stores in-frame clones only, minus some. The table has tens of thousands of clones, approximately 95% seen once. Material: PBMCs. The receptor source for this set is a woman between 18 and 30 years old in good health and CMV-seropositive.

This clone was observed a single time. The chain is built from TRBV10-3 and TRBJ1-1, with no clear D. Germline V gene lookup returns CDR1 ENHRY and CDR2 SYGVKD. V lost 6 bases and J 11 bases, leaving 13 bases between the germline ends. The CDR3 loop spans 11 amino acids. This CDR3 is CAIRDTKEAFF. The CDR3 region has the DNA TGTGCCATCAGAGATACCAAAGAGGCTTTCTTT.

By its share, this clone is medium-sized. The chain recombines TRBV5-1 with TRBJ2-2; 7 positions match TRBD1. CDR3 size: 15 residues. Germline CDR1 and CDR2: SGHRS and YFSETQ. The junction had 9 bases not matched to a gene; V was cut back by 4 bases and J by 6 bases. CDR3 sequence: CASSAQGVPAGELFF. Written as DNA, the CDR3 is TGCGCCAGCAGCGCTCAGGGGGTGCCCGCCGGGGAGCTGTTTTTT.

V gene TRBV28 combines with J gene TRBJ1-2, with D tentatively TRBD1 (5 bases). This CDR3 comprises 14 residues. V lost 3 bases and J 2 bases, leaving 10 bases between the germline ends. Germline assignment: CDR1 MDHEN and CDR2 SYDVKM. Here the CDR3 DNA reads TGTGCCAGCAGTTTGGGGGGGATCAACTATGGCTACACCTTC. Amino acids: CASSLGGINYGYTF.

The CDR3 reads CASSHPGTIQEQYF. DNA for the CDR3: TGTGCCAGCAGCCACCCGGGGACAATTCAAGAGCAGTACTTC. The chain couples TRBV25-1 to TRBJ2-7; possible D gene TRBD1, 6 bases. This CDR3 is 14 amino acids long. Germline V gene sequence: CDR1 MGHDK, CDR2 SYGVNS. V gave up 6 bases and J gave up 7 bases, with 19 bases separating them.

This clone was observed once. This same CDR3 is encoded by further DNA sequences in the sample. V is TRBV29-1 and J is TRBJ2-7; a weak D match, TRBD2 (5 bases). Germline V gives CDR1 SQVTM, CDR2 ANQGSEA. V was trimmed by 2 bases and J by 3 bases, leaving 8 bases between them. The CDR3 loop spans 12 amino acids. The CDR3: CSVELRDYEQYF. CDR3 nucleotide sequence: TGCAGCGTTGAATTGAGGGACTACGAGCAGTACTTC.

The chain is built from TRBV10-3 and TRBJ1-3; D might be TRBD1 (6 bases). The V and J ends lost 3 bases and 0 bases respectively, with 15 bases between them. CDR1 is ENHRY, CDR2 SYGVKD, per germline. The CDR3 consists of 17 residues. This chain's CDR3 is CAISERGGASSGNTIYF. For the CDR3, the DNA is TGTGCCATCAGTGAACGAGGGGGGGCCAGCTCTGGAAACACCATATATTTT.

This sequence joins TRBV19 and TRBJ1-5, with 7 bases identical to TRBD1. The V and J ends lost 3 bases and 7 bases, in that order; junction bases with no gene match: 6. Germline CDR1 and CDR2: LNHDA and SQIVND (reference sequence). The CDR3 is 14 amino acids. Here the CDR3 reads CASSIRTGYQPQHF. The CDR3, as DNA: TGTGCCAGTAGTATTAGGACAGGTTACCAGCCCCAGCATTTT.

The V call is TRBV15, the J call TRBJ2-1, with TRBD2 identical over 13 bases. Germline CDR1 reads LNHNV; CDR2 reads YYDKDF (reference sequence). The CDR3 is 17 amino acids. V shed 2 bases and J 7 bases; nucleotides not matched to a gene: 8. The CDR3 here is CATSRPTGLAGDNEQFF. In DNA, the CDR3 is TGTGCCACCAGCAGACCCACCGGACTAGCGGGAGATAATGAGCAGTTCTTC.

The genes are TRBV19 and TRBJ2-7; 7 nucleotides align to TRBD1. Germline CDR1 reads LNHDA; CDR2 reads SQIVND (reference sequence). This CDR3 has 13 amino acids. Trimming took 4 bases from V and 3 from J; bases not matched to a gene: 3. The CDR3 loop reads CASSTRQGYEQYF. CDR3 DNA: TGTGCCAGTAGTACCAGACAGGGCTACGAGCAGTACTTC.

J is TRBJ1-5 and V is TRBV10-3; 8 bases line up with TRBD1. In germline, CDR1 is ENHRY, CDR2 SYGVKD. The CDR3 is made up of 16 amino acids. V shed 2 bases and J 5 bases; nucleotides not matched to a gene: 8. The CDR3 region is CAISEARTGKHQPQHF. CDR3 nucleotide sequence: TGTGCCATCAGTGAGGCCAGGACAGGGAAGCATCAGCCCCAGCATTTT.

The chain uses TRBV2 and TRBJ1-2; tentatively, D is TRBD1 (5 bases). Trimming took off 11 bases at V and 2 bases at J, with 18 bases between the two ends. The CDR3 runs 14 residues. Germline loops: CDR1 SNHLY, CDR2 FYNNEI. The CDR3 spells CAERGSAKNYGYTF. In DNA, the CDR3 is TGTGCCGAGCGGGGCAGCGCCAAGAACTATGGCTACACCTTC.

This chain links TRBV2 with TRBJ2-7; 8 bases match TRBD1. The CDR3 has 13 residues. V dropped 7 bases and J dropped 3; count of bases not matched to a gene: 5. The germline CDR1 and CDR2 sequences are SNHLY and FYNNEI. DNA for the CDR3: TGTGCCAGCAAGGCGGACAGGGTCTACGAGCAGTACTTC. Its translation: CASKADRVYEQYF.

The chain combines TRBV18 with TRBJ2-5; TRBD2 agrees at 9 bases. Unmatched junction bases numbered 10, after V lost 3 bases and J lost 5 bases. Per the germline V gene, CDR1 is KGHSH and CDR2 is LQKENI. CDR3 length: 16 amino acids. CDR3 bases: TGTGCCAGCTCACCCCAGAGCGGGAGGTTCGGGGAGACCCAGTACTTC. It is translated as CASSPQSGRFGETQYF.

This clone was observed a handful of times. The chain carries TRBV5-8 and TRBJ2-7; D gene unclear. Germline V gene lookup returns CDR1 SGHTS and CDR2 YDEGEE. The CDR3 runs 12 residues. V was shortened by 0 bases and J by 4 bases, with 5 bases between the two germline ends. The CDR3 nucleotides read TGTGCCAGCAGCTTGGCCCTGTACGAGCAGTACTTC. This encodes CASSLALYEQYF.

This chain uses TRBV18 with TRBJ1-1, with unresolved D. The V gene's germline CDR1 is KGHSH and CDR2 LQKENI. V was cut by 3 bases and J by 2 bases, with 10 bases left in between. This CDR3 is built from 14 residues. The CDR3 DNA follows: TGTGCCAGCTCACCCGAGAGGGCTAACACTGAAGCTTTCTTT. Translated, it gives CASSPERANTEAFF.

CDR3 sequence (DNA): TGTGCCATCCGTACTGACAGGTACCAAGAGACCCAGTACTTC. Translation gives CAIRTDRYQETQYF. The rearrangement joins TRBV10-3 to TRBJ2-5; the D gene is possibly TRBD1 (6 bases). CDR1 and CDR2 (germline): ENHRY, SYGVKD. The CDR3 has 14 residues. V lost 8 bases and J lost 0, with 13 bases in between.

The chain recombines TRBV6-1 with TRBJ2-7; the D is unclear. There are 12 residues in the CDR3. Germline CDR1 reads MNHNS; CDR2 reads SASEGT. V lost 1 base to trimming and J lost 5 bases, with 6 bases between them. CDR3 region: CASSEVRDEQYF. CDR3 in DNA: TGTGCCAGCAGTGAAGTACGAGACGAGCAGTACTTC.

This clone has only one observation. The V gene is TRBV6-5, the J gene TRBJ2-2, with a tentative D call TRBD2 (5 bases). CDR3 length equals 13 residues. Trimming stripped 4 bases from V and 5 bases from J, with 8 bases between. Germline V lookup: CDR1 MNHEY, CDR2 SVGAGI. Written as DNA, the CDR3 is TGTGCCAGCAGTTTCCGGACTACCGGGGAGCTGTTTTTT. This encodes CASSFRTTGELFF.

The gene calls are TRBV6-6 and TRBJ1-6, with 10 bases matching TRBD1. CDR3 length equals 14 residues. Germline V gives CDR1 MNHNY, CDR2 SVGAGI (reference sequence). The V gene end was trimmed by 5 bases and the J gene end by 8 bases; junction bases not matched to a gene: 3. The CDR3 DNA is TGTGCCAGCAGTCTGACAGGGGGCGATTCACCCCTCCACTTT. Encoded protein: CASSLTGGDSPLHF.

CDR3 nucleotides: TGTGCCAGCAGCTCCCCGGGGGCGCAGTATTTT. Protein sequence: CASSSPGAQYF. The rearrangement joins TRBV5-6 to TRBJ2-3; D is possibly TRBD2 (6 bases). Germline V lookup: CDR1 SGHDT, CDR2 YYEEEE. The CDR3 has 11 amino acids. The germline V and J ends were trimmed by 3 bases and 10 bases, with 9 bases remaining between them.

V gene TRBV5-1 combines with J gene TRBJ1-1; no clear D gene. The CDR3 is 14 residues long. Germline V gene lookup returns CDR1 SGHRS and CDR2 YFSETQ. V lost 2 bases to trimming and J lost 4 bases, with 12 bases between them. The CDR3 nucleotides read TGCGCCAGCAGCTTAGATGGCGGCCGCACTGAAGCTTTCTTT. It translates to CASSLDGGRTEAFF.

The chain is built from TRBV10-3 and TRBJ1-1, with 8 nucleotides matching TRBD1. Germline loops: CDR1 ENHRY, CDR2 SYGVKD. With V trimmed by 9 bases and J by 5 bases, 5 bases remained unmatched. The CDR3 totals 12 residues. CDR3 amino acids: CAIRQGRTEAFF. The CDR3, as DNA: TGTGCCATTCGACAGGGGAGGACTGAAGCTTTCTTT.

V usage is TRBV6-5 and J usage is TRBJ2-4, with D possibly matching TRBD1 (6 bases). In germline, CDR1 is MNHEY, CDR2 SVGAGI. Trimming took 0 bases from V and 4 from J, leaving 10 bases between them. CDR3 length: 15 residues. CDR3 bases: TGTGCCAGCAGTTACTCCCGGACAGCGAAAAACATTCAGTACTTC. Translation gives CASSYSRTAKNIQYF.

CDR3 protein: CASSLPTGLMNTEAFF. CDR3 bases: TGTGCCAGCAGTCTCCCGACAGGCTTGATGAACACTGAAGCTTTCTTT. The chain links TRBV28 to TRBJ1-1; TRBD1 might be the D (6 bases). V lost 5 bases to trimming and J lost 0 bases, with 16 bases between them. The CDR3 has 16 amino acids. Germline V gene lookup returns CDR1 MDHEN and CDR2 SYDVKM.

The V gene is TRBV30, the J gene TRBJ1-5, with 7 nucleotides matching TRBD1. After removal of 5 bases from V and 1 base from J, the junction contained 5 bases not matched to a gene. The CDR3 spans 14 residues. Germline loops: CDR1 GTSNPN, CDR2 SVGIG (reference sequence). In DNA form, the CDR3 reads TGTGCCTGGGATCCGACAGGGAGCAATCAGCCCCAGCATTTT. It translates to CAWDPTGSNQPQHF.

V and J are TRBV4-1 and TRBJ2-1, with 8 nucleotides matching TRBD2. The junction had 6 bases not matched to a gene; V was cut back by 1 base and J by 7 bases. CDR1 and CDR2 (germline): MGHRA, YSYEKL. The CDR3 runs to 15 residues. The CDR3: CASSQGGLDVNEQFF. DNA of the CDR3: TGCGCCAGCAGCCAAGGGGGACTAGATGTGAATGAGCAGTTCTTC.

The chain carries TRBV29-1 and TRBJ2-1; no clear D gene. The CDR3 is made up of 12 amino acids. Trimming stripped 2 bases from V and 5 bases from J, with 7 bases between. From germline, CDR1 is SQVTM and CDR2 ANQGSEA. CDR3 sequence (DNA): TGCAGCGTTGAAATAGAGGACAATGAGCAGTTCTTC. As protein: CSVEIEDNEQFF.

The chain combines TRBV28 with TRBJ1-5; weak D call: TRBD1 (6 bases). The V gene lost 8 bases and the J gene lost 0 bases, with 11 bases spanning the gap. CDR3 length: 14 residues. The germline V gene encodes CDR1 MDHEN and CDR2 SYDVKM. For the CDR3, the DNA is TGTGCCAGCCGGGACAACTATAGCAATCAGCCCCAGCATTTT. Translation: CASRDNYSNQPQHF.